The 29 T cell receptor beta chains reported below all come from one sample, sequenced in a study of OX40 agonist ivuxolimab in advanced cancers. This table comes from immunoSEQ multiplex PCR, and its TCRdb copy is limited to in-frame clones, with some not included. This sample has tens of thousands of clones, with roughly 85% found just once. Sequencing used CD4+ or CD8+ T cells sorted from blood, obtained in a trial of the OX40 agonist ivuxolimab. These receptors originate from an adult with an advanced solid tumor such as melanoma, head and neck, liver or kidney cancer.

The J gene is TRBJ2-7, the V gene TRBV5-1; TRBD2 is a possible D gene (6 bases). In germline, CDR1 is SGHRS, CDR2 YFSETQ. Trimming removed 0 bases from V and 4 bases from J, with 14 bases in between. The CDR3 is 15 residues long. The chain's CDR3 is CASSLGRDYGYEQYF. CDR3 bases: TGCGCCAGCAGCTTGGGGCGGGATTACGGGTACGAGCAGTACTTC.

The chain combines TRBV19 with TRBJ2-7, with D possibly matching TRBD2 (6 bases). Between the trimmed V and J ends, which lost 6 bases and 0 bases, there was a span of 6 bases. Germline values: CDR1 LNHDA, CDR2 SQIVND (reference sequence). This CDR3 has 12 amino acids. CDR3 DNA: TGTGCCAGTAGGGACTACTCCTACGAGCAGTACTTC. Amino acids: CASRDYSYEQYF.

This clone has a handful of counts. The chain couples TRBV7-2 to TRBJ1-5, with TRBD1 matching over 8 bases. V dropped 11 bases and J dropped 3; count of bases not matched to a gene: 6. Germline lookup yields CDR1 SGHTA and CDR2 FQGNSA. The CDR3 loop spans 13 amino acids. CDR3 protein: CACSDRVNQPQHF. The CDR3 DNA is TGTGCCTGTTCGGACAGGGTCAATCAGCCCCAGCATTTT.

The J gene is TRBJ2-7, the V gene TRBV6-6, with 9 bases identical to TRBD2. V was clipped by 7 bases and J by 5 bases; unmatched bases: 12. Germline-derived CDR1 and CDR2 are MNHNY and SVGAGI (reference sequence). The CDR3 runs to 15 residues. DNA of the CDR3: TGTGCCAGCAACCGAGGGCTAGCGGGAATCCACGAGCAGTACTTC. Translated, it gives CASNRGLAGIHEQYF.

The chain uses TRBV10-1 and TRBJ1-5, with 11 bases identical to TRBD1. This CDR3 region has 14 residues. Germline lookup yields CDR1 WNHNN and CDR2 SYGVQD (reference sequence). Trimming removed 9 bases from V and 10 bases from J; junction bases left unmatched: 11. CDR3 in DNA: TGCGCCAGTCCCGGGACAGGGGGTTCTCGTCCCCAGCATTTT. The encoded protein is CASPGTGGSRPQHF.

The V call is TRBV27, the J call TRBJ1-6; no clear D gene. The CDR3 is 13 residues long. The germline V and J ends were trimmed by 2 bases and 8 bases, with 7 bases remaining between them. Germline CDR1 MNHEY, CDR2 SMNVEV (reference sequence). The CDR3 bases are TGTGCCAGCAGTTTAAATCGCGATTCACCCCTCCACTTT. Its translation is CASSLNRDSPLHF.

This clone was detected a few times. The chain links TRBV6-5 to TRBJ2-7; D is ambiguous. V lost 6 bases to trimming and J lost 4 bases, with 1 base between them. The CDR3 loop spans 9 amino acids. Per the germline V gene, CDR1 is MNHEY and CDR2 is SVGAGI. CDR3 bases: TGTGCCAGCAGATACGAGCAGTACTTC. Its translation: CASRYEQYF.

J is TRBJ2-5 and V is TRBV7-8, with D hard to call. This CDR3 has 14 residues. Germline V gene data show CDR1 as SGHVS and CDR2 as FQNEAQ. V lost 2 bases, J lost 4 bases, and 11 bases lay in between. The DNA for the CDR3 is TGTGCCAGCAGCTTAACCGGACCGGGAGAGACCCAGTACTTC. This gives the protein CASSLTGPGETQYF.

The sample holds one count of this clone. The V call is TRBV30, the J call TRBJ1-2; D unclear. The V gene lost 4 bases and the J gene lost 1 base, with 10 bases spanning the gap. This CDR3 contains 13 residues. The germline CDR1 and CDR2 sequences are GTSNPN and SVGIG (reference sequence). The CDR3 sequence: CAWTFNFNYGYTF. The CDR3 DNA follows: TGTGCCTGGACCTTTAACTTTAACTATGGCTACACCTTC.

V is TRBV5-1 and J is TRBJ2-2; maybe TRBD1 (6 bases). The CDR3 length is 15 residues. V lost 0 bases and J lost 8, with 14 bases in between. Germline V gene data show CDR1 as SGHRS and CDR2 as YFSETQ. DNA for the CDR3: TGCGCCAGCAGCTTGGCCGGACAGACCCCGGGGGAGCTGTTTTTT. Protein: CASSLAGQTPGELFF.

The V call is TRBV30, the J call TRBJ2-1, with 7 bases lining up with TRBD1. CDR1 GTSNPN and CDR2 SVGIG come from the germline V gene (reference sequence). The CDR3 consists of 16 residues. J lost 2 bases, V lost 2 bases, and 9 bases had no gene match. In nucleotides, the CDR3 is TGTGCCTGGAGTTTCCAACAGGGGAACCCCTACAATGAGCAGTTCTTC. Its translation is CAWSFQQGNPYNEQFF. Full variable domain (missing parts from reference TRBV30 and TRBJ2-1): SQTIHQWPATLVQPVGSPLSLECTVEGTSNPNLYWYRQAAGRGLQLLFYSVGIGQISSEVPQNLSASRPQDRQFILSSKKLLLSDSGFYLCAWSFQQGNPYNEQFFGPGTRLTVL.

The chain is built from TRBV2 and TRBJ1-4, with 7 positions matching TRBD1. The CDR3 runs to 14 residues. CDR1 SNHLY and CDR2 FYNNEI come from the germline V gene. Trimming at V came to 7 bases and at J to 5 bases, leaving 7 bases not matched to a gene. The DNA for the CDR3 is TGTGCCAGCATCGAACAGGGGCCCAATGAAAAACTGTTTTTT. Translating it yields CASIEQGPNEKLFF.

The chain combines TRBV6-5 with TRBJ1-2, with D unresolved. The length of the CDR3 is 13 residues. The V gene's germline CDR1 is MNHEY and CDR2 SVGAGI. V was clipped by 6 bases and J by 1 base, with 9 bases between them. CDR3 residues: CASRSPFNYGYTF. As DNA, the CDR3 is TGTGCCAGCAGGAGCCCATTTAACTATGGCTACACCTTC.

This clone was found a few times. The chain links TRBV7-3 to TRBJ2-1, with TRBD2 identical over 9 bases. Germline CDR1 SGHTA, CDR2 FQGTGA. The junction had 1 base not matched to a gene; V was cut back by 3 bases and J by 1 base. The CDR3 runs 15 residues. CDR3 loop: CASSFSGSSYNEQFF. Here the CDR3 DNA reads TGTGCCAGCAGCTTTAGCGGGAGTTCCTACAATGAGCAGTTCTTC.

The V gene is TRBV19, the J gene TRBJ2-1; the D is unclear. The CDR3 covers 14 residues. Germline CDR1 is LNHDA and CDR2 is SQIVND (reference sequence). The V end was cut by 5 bases, the J end by 7 bases, with 15 bases between. The CDR3 spells CASSPRTRGNEQFF. The CDR3 bases are TGTGCCAGTAGTCCCCGGACCAGAGGAAATGAGCAGTTCTTC. The full variable domain, its missing parts supplied by reference TRBV19 and TRBJ2-1, is DGGITQSPKYLFRKEGQNVTLSCEQNLNHDAMYWYRQDPGQGLRLIYYSQIVNDFQKGDIAEGYSVSREKKESFPLTVTSAQKNPTAFYLCASSPRTRGNEQFFGPGTRLTVL.

J is TRBJ2-5 and V is TRBV25-1; D unresolved. V gave up 3 bases and J gave up 14 bases, with 19 bases separating them. Germline V gene lookup returns CDR1 MGHDK and CDR2 SYGVNS. This CDR3 has 13 amino acids. CDR3 DNA sequence: TGTGCCAGCAGTGATCCTGCGTTAGTAGAGCTATACTTC. It encodes CASSDPALVELYF.

This chain joins TRBV15 and TRBJ1-4; perhaps TRBD1 as D (5 bases). Germline loops: CDR1 LNHNV, CDR2 YYDKDF (reference sequence). The CDR3 covers 14 residues. V lost 0 bases and J 7 bases, leaving 9 bases between the germline ends. Written as DNA, the CDR3 is TGTGCCACCAGCAGAGACAGGGTTAGTGAAAAACTGTTTTTT. Amino acid sequence: CATSRDRVSEKLFF.

The chain links TRBV28 to TRBJ2-2, with D perhaps TRBD2 (5 bases). Germline values: CDR1 MDHEN, CDR2 SYDVKM. Trimming stripped 5 bases from V and 6 bases from J, with 16 bases between. The CDR3 length is 15 residues. DNA for the CDR3: TGTGCCAGCAGTCTACCGGACTTCGGGCCCGGGGAGCTGTTTTTT. It specifies CASSLPDFGPGELFF.

The chain employs TRBV11-2 and TRBJ2-5; 8 bases map to TRBD1. Germline assignment: CDR1 SGHAT and CDR2 FQNNGV. After removal of 4 bases from V and 5 bases from J, the junction contained 6 bases not matched to a gene. The CDR3 is made up of 14 amino acids. The CDR3 reads CASSWQGARETQYF. The CDR3 DNA reads as TGTGCCAGCAGCTGGCAGGGGGCGAGGGAGACCCAGTACTTC.

Comments on this clone: The junction departs from germline at one end; a sequencing error may be responsible. The gene calls are TRBV7-3 and TRBJ2-5; unclear D gene. This CDR3 has 13 amino acids. CDR1 is SGHTA and CDR2 is FQGTGA in the germline V gene. The CDR3 DNA reads TGTACCAGCAGCTTACGACTTCAAGAGACCCAGTACTTC. Its translation: CTSSLRLQETQYF.

The CDR3 nucleotides are TGCGCCAGCAGCTTGGGGAATACAGGGTTTTCCTACGAGCAGTACTTC. Residues: CASSLGNTGFSYEQYF. The rearrangement uses TRBV5-1 and TRBJ2-7; D might be TRBD1 (6 bases). The CDR3 covers 16 residues. V was cut by 0 bases and J by 1 base, with 14 bases left in between. Germline V CDR1 and CDR2: SGHRS, YFSETQ.

J is TRBJ2-1 and V is TRBV5-1, with 11 bases that match TRBD2. V gave up 3 bases and J gave up 9 bases; unmatched junction bases: 14. The CDR3 consists of 17 residues. Germline-derived CDR1 and CDR2 are SGHRS and YFSETQ. DNA of the CDR3: TGCGCCAGCAGCTCCCCTGGGCTAGCGGGAGGTTTGGCTGAGCAGTTCTTC. Translating gives CASSSPGLAGGLAEQFF.

This chain joins TRBV11-3 and TRBJ2-7; 9 positions agree with TRBD1. Germline V gene lookup returns CDR1 SGHNT and CDR2 YENEEA. J lost 6 bases, V lost 4 bases, and 7 bases had no gene match. The CDR3 runs 14 residues. DNA for the CDR3: TGTGCCAGCAGCTCGGACAGGGGTTTAGTCGAGCAGTACTTC. This translates into CASSSDRGLVEQYF.

The chain uses TRBV2 and TRBJ1-2; TRBD1 might be the D (5 bases). This CDR3 is 12 amino acids long. Germline V CDR1 and CDR2: SNHLY, FYNNEI. The ends were cut back, 2 bases at V and 7 bases at J, with 8 bases in the middle. CDR3 DNA sequence: TGTGCCAGCAGTGAAATGGGGGGTGGCTACACCTTC. Its translation is CASSEMGGGYTF. The full variable domain, completed using reference TRBV2 and TRBJ1-2, is EPEVTQTPSHQVTQMGQEVILRCVPISNHLYFYWYRQILGQKVEFLVSFYNNEISEKSEIFDDQFSVERPDGSNFTLKIRSTKLEDSAMYFCASSEMGGGYTFGSGTRLTVV.

The genes are TRBV6-1 and TRBJ2-3; perhaps TRBD1 as D (6 bases). Germline CDR1 MNHNS, CDR2 SASEGT. CDR3 size: 14 residues. Trimming took off 7 bases at V and 2 bases at J, with 13 bases between the two ends. Here the CDR3 reads CASTLDSSTDTQYF. CDR3 sequence (DNA): TGTGCCAGCACCTTGGACAGTTCCACAGATACGCAGTATTTT.

J is TRBJ2-6 and V is TRBV30; D remains unclear. Germline lookup yields CDR1 GTSNPN and CDR2 SVGIG (reference sequence). The CDR3 totals 15 residues. The V and J ends lost 7 bases and 4 bases respectively, with 17 bases between them. The CDR3 bases are TGTGCCTCCCATTTTGCGGCGGACGGGGCCAACGTCCTGACTTTC. Protein: CASHFAADGANVLTF.

The chain employs TRBV29-1 and TRBJ2-7; D may match TRBD1 or TRBD2 (5 bases each). In germline, CDR1 is SQVTM, CDR2 ANQGSEA. Trimming removed 3 bases at V and 1 base at J, with 10 bases between. The CDR3 consists of 13 residues. The DNA for the CDR3 is TGCAGCGTTGACCAGGGAGAGTCCTACGAGCAGTACTTC. Protein product: CSVDQGESYEQYF.

This chain links TRBV19 with TRBJ1-2; D ambiguous. CDR3 length: 15 amino acids. The V gene's germline CDR1 is LNHDA and CDR2 SQIVND (reference sequence). The ends were cut back, 4 bases at V and 7 bases at J, with 19 bases in the middle. CDR3 in amino acids: CASSTRQGREGGYTF. In DNA, the CDR3 is TGTGCCAGTAGTACCCGACAAGGGAGGGAAGGTGGCTACACCTTC.

V usage is TRBV7-6 and J usage is TRBJ1-3; no clear D. Trimming shortened V by 1 base and J by 10 bases, and 20 bases separated the two germline ends. The V gene's germline CDR1 is SGHVS and CDR2 FNYEAQ. This CDR3 is built from 16 residues. The CDR3, as DNA: TGTGCCAGCAGCTTAGAAGCGGGCGGCCAGGCCACAACCATATATTTT. It codes for CASSLEAGGQATTIYF.